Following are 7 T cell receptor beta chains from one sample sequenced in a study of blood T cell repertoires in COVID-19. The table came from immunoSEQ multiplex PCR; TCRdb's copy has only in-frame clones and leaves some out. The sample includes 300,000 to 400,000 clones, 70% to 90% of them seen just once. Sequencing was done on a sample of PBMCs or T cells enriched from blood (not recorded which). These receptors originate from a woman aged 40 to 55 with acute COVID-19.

The CDR3 spells CASSTTGGNYGYTF. The DNA for the CDR3 is TGTGCCAGTAGTACAACAGGGGGCAACTATGGCTACACCTTC. This sequence joins TRBV19 and TRBJ1-2, with 9 nucleotides matching TRBD1. V was clipped by 4 bases and J by 2 bases; unmatched bases: 2. CDR3 size: 14 residues. The germline V gene encodes CDR1 LNHDA and CDR2 SQIVND (reference sequence).

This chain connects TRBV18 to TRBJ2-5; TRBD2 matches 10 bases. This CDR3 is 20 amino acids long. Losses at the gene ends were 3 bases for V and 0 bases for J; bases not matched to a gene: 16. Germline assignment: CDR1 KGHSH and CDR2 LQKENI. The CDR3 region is CASSPLGQAPAGGNQETQYF. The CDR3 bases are TGTGCCAGCTCACCCCTTGGACAGGCGCCAGCGGGAGGGAACCAAGAGACCCAGTACTTC.

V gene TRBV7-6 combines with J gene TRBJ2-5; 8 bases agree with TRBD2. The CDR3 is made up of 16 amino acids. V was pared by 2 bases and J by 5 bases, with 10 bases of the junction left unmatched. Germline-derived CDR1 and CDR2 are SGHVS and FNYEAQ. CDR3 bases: TGTGCCAGCAGCTTAATATCGGGAGGGCGATCTGAGACCCAGTACTTC. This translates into CASSLISGGRSETQYF.

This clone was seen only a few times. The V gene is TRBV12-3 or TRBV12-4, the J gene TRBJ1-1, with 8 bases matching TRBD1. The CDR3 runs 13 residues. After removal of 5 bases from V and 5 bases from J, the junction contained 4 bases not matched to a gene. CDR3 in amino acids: CASSLNRGTEAFF. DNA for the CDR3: TGTGCCAGCAGTCTTAACAGGGGGACTGAAGCTTTCTTT.

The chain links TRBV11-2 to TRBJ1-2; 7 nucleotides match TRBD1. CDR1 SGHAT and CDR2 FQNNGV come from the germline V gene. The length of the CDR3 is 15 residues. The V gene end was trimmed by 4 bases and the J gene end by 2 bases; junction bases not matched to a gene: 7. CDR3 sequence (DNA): TGTGCCAGCAGCTCAGCCGGGACAGTAAACTATGGCTACACCTTC. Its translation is CASSSAGTVNYGYTF.

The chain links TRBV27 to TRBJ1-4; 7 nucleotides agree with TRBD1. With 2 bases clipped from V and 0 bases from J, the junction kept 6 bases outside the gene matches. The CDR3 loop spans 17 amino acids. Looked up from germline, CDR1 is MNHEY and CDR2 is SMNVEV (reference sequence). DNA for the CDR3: TGTGCCAGCAGTTTACGGGGACAGAAGGCAACTAATGAAAAACTGTTTTTT. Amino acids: CASSLRGQKATNEKLFF.

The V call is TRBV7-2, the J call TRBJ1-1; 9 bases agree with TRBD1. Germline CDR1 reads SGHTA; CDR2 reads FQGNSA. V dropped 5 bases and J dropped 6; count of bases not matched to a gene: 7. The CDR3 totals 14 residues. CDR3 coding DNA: TGTGCCAGCAGCCCACAGGGGGCTGTGCCTGAAGCTTTCTTT. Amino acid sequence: CASSPQGAVPEAFF.